This T cell receptor beta chain was sequenced in a study of T cells in tuberculosis. Method: immunoSEQ multiplex PCR; TCRdb's copy keeps in-frame clones and lacks some. The table lists roughly 41,000 clones, around 92% of them singletons, with about 12% in the top ten. Tuberculin skin test and IGRA determined adolescents' latent tuberculosis status at entry. Trimming at V came to 1 base and at J to 4 bases, leaving 12 bases not matched to a gene. The germline gives CDR1 ENHRY, CDR2 SYGVKD. This CDR3 is built from 17 residues. Sequences were obtained from PBMCs. This chain connects TRBV10-3 to TRBJ1-2; 7 bases fit TRBD1. The origin of this receptor is a donor between 5 and 29 years old with latent tuberculosis or without tuberculosis infection. Some clones in this sample may be carry-over from other donors' samples. CDR3 DNA sequence: TGTGCCATCAGTGAGTTTTTGGACAGGTCGGACGGCTATGGCTACACCTTC. It translates to CAISEFLDRSDGYGYTF.